This T cell receptor (beta chain) was documented in a study of cytomegalovirus exposure and HLA in healthy donors. Across the whole study: Sequencing of 150 million to 200 million T cells in an earlier analysis found some 100 million unique TCR beta sequences.

Note on this clone: The antigen remains undetermined.

The study ran its PCR with 60 Vbeta and 13 Jbeta primers. This table comes from immunoSEQ multiplex PCR, and its TCRdb copy is limited to in-frame clones, with some not included. Of around 150,000 clones in the sample, approximately 80% were seen once. Overall study findings and caveats: Among the sequence variants, a highly shared cluster was likely an artifact of sequencing. TCR beta chains associated with HLA were, in a later analysis, more clonally expanded than equally common others. When analyzed later, a missense DCLRE1C variant was found to be linked to TCR beta V- and J-gene trimming.

This TCR came from a middle-aged woman in good health and CMV-seropositive. Material for sequencing was PBMCs.

The DNA for the CDR3 is TGTGCCAGCAGCCAAGATCTCCCGAGCGGGAGGGCCGGTTACAATGAGCAGTTCTTC. Its protein product is CASSQDLPSGRAGYNEQFF. The genes are TRBV4-2 and TRBJ2-1, with 10 nucleotides matching TRBD2. J lost 4 bases, V lost 0 bases, and 12 bases had no gene match. The CDR3 consists of 19 residues. The germline CDR1 and CDR2 sequences are LGHNA and YNFKEQ.